This is a list of T cell receptor beta chains from one sample in a study of blood T cells in healthy people across ages. Each CDR3 protein is one row after TCRdb ran MiXCR on the 5' RACE reads. The profile shows 550,000 to 700,000 distinct CDR3 sequences, 27% of them singletons. Sequencing was carried out using blood. The receptors originated from a woman between 65 and 79 years old in good health. Each CDR3 is given with its conserved first and last residue. D genes are given only for firm matches. Part of the rows lack a size; the others show once, few, many or a class for expanded clones.

>14|TRBJ1-2|NA|TRBD1|TRBV20-1
TGCAGTGCTAAGGGACAGAGTACCATCTATGGCTACACCTTC
CSAKGQSTIYGYTF
>15|TRBJ1-2|NA|TRBD1|TRBV5-1
TGCGCCAGCAGCTGGAATGTGAGGACAGGGAACGGCTACACCTTC
CASSWNVRTGNGYTF
>17|TRBJ1-1|few|TRBD1|TRBV12-3/TRBV12-4
TGTGCCAGCAGTTTAGCGAGACAGGGCCTCACCCCCAGTGAAGCTTTCTTT
CASSLARQGLTPSEAFF
>13|TRBJ2-2|NA|NA|TRBV29-1
TGCAGCGTTGTAGGCCCACACACCGGGGAGCTGTTTTTT
CSVVGPHTGELFF
>15|TRBJ2-1|NA|NA|TRBV7-3
TGTGCCAGCAGCTTAAGGGGGGGCCAAAACAATGAGCAGTTCTTC
CASSLRGGQNNEQFF
>15|TRBJ2-5|NA|TRBD2|TRBV7-2
TGTGCCAGCAGCTTAAGGCGGGGGGGCGTAGAGACCCAGTACTTC
CASSLRRGGVETQYF
>13|TRBJ1-5|few|NA|TRBV6-2/TRBV6-3
TGTGCCAGCAGTTACTCGGAAAATCAGCCCCAGCATTTT
CASSYSENQPQHF
>12|TRBJ1-2|NA|NA|TRBV6-5
TGTGCCAGCAGGACTGGGACTTATGGCTACACCTTC
CASRTGTYGYTF
>15|TRBJ1-1|NA|TRBD1|TRBV4-2
TGTGCCAGCAGCCAGGGTGGACAGGGTGGCTTAGAAGCTTTCTTT
CASSQGGQGGLEAFF
>14|TRBJ2-4|few|NA|TRBV3-1
TGTGCCAGCAGCCAAGGAGTGGGCCGGGACATTCAGTACTTC
CASSQGVGRDIQYF
>15|TRBJ1-5|NA|NA|TRBV4-2
TGTGCCAGCAGTAACGACGTGGGGTACAATCAGCCCCAGCATTTT
CASSNDVGYNQPQHF
>17|TRBJ2-5|NA|TRBD2|TRBV2
TGTGCCAGCAGTGAATTCGGGACTAGCGGCCCACAAGAGACCCAGTACTTC
CASSEFGTSGPQETQYF
>13|TRBJ2-1|NA|NA|TRBV7-6
TGTGCCAGCAGCTTAGGCAGGGTCAATGAGCAGTTCTTC
CASSLGRVNEQFF
>14|TRBJ2-4|few|TRBD1|TRBV20-1
TGCAGTGCTCTCCTACAGGGGGGTGGAAACATTCAGTACTTC
CSALLQGGGNIQYF
>19|TRBJ2-3|many|TRBD2|TRBV13
TGTGCCAGCAGCTTCACCTCGGGACTAGCGGGGGGGATCACAGATACGCAGTATTTT
CASSFTSGLAGGITDTQYF
>14|TRBJ2-7|NA|TRBD1|TRBV15
TGTGCCACCAGCAGAGCAGGGGGAACCTACGAGCAGTACTTC
CATSRAGGTYEQYF
>16|TRBJ2-4|NA|NA|TRBV5-4
TGTGCCAGCAGCGACTCCGGGAAACGAGCCAAAAACATTCAGTACTTC
CASSDSGKRAKNIQYF
>13|TRBJ1-1|few|NA|TRBV20-1
TGCAGTGCTAAGGAGAGTATGAACACTGAAGCTTTCTTT
CSAKESMNTEAFF
>15|TRBJ2-7|NA|NA|TRBV20-1
TGCAGTGCTAGAGATCTCACAGCCCGACGCTACGAGCAGTACTTC
CSARDLTARRYEQYF
>15|TRBJ2-3|few|NA|TRBV18
TGTGCCAGCTCACCACCGGGACGCGGAGCAGATACGCAGTATTTT
CASSPPGRGADTQYF
>13|TRBJ2-7|NA|NA|TRBV5-1
TGCGCCAGCTCACCTTTGGAGGGGGCTAAGCAGTACTTC
CASSPLEGAKQYF
>15|TRBJ2-1|NA|NA|TRBV20-1
TGCAGTGCTAGGACCCCGGGACACTTTAGGAATGAGCAGTTCTTC
CSARTPGHFRNEQFF
>14|TRBJ1-2|few|NA|TRBV7-2
TGTGCCAGCAGCTATGGGTGGGACCTCTATGGCTACACCTTC
CASSYGWDLYGYTF
>16|TRBJ2-4|few|NA|TRBV7-8
TGTGCCAGCAGCTTAGCAGGGCTCACCAAGGGAAACATTCAGTACTTC
CASSLAGLTKGNIQYF
>14|TRBJ2-3|NA|NA|TRBV5-5
TGTGCCAGCAGAGGTCAGCTGAGCACAGATACGCAGTATTTT
CASRGQLSTDTQYF
>15|TRBJ2-7|NA|TRBD2|TRBV12-3/TRBV12-4
TGTGCCAGCAGCAAAACGAGCGGGGGCGGCTACGAGCAGTACTTC
CASSKTSGGGYEQYF
>14|TRBJ2-5|few|NA|TRBV13
TGTGCCAGCAGCCGACTTGGGGCCTGGGAGACCCAGTACTTC
CASSRLGAWETQYF
>14|TRBJ2-3|NA|NA|TRBV11-2
TGTGCCAGCAGCTCCAAATTACAGGAGCCTACGCAGTATTTT
CASSSKLQEPTQYF
>13|TRBJ1-3|NA|TRBD1|TRBV6-5
TGTGCCAGCAGTTCCGGGACAGGGGGTATACGGGATTTT
CASSSGTGGIRDF
>13|TRBJ2-5|NA|NA|TRBV20-1
TGCAGTGCTAGGCCACAGCCTATCGGGGAGCAGTACTTC
CSARPQPIGEQYF
>12|TRBJ1-1|NA|TRBD1|TRBV29-1
TGCAGCGGAAGACAGGGCGGCACTGAAGCTTTCTTT
CSGRQGGTEAFF
>15|TRBJ1-4|many|NA|TRBV10-3
TGTGCCATCAGTGAGTCGAAGGGGAATGGAGAAAAACTGTTTTTT
CAISESKGNGEKLFF
>14|TRBJ2-3|many|NA|TRBV5-1
TGTGCCAGCAGCTTAGAAGGCAGCACAGATACGCAGTATTTT
CASSLEGSTDTQYF
>15|TRBJ2-7|NA|NA|TRBV2
TGTGCCAGCAGGTACCCCGGGGGGCAGTCCTACGAGCAGTACTTC
CASRYPGGQSYEQYF
>14|TRBJ1-2|few|NA|TRBV5-1
TGCGCCAGCAGCTTGGGAGGGACGGTCTATGGCTACACCTTC
CASSLGGTVYGYTF
>16|TRBJ1-2|few|TRBD1|TRBV6-5
TGTGCCAGCAGTTACCGGACAGGGACGATCCCCTATGGCTACACCTTC
CASSYRTGTIPYGYTF
>13|TRBJ2-1|NA|NA|TRBV11-3
TGTGCCAGCAGCTCCCCCGGTGGGACAGAGCAGTTCTTC
CASSSPGGTEQFF
>16|TRBJ2-2|NA|NA|TRBV24-1
TGTACCACCAGTGACTCCAGGAGATCCAACACCGGGGAGCTGTTTTTT
CTTSDSRRSNTGELFF
>16|TRBJ1-1|NA|NA|TRBV5-1
TGCCCCAGCAGCTTGGGGGTAGCAGGGGTGAACACTGAAGCTTTCTTT
CPSSLGVAGVNTEAFF
>13|TRBJ2-1|few|NA|TRBV4-1
TGCGCCAGCAGCCAAGAGCCAGCGCAGGAGCAGTTCTTC
CASSQEPAQEQFF
>15|TRBJ2-1|NA|TRBD1|TRBV6-1
TGTGCCAGCAGTGAAGGACAGGGGGCGCGGGGTGAGCAGTTCTTC
CASSEGQGARGEQFF
>14|TRBJ2-2|few|NA|TRBV4-2
TGTGCCAGCAGCCGCACGACCAACGCCGGGGAGCTGTTTTTT
CASSRTTNAGELFF
>12|TRBJ1-3|NA|NA|TRBV29-1
TGCAGCGCCCAGGGCTCTGGAAACACCATATATTTT
CSAQGSGNTIYF
>15|TRBJ2-5|many|TRBD2|TRBV18
TGTGCCAGCTCACCCTACAGGACTAGCGAGGAGACCCAGTACTTC
CASSPYRTSEETQYF